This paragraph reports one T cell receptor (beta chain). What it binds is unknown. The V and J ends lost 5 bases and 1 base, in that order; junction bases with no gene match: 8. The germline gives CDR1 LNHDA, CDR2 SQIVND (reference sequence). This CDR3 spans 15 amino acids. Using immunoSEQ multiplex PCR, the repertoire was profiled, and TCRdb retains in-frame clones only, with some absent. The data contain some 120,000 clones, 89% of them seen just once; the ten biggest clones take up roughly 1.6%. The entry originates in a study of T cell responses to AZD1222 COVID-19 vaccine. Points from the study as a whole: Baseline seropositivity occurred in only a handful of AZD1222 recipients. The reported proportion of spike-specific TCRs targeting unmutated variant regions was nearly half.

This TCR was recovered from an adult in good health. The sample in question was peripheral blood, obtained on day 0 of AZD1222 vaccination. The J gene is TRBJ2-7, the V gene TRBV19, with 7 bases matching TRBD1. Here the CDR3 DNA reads TGTGCCAGTAGTTCCCAAGGGACAGAATCCTACGAGCAGTACTTC. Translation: CASSSQGTESYEQYF.